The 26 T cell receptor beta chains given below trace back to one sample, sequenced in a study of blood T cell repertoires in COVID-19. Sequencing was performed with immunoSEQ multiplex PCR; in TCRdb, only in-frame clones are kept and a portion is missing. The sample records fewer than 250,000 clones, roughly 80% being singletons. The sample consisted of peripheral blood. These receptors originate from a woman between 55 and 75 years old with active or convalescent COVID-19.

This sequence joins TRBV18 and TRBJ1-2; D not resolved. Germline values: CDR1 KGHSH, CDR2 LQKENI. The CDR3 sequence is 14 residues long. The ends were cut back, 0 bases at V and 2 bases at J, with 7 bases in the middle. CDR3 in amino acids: CASSPPAVNYGYTF. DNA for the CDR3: TGTGCCAGCTCACCACCGGCTGTAAACTATGGCTACACCTTC.

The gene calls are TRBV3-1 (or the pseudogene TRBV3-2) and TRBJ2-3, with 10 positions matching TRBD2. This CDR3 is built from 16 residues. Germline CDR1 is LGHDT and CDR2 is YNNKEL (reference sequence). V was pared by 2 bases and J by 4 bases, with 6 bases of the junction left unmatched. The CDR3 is CASSQKAGGRADTQYF. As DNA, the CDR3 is TGTGCCAGCAGCCAAAAAGCGGGAGGGAGGGCAGATACGCAGTATTTT.

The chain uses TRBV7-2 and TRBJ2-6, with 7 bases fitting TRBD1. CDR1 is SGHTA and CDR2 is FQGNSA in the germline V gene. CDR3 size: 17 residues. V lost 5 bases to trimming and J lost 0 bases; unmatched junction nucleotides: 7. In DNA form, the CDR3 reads TGTGCCAGCAGCCCAACAGGGGTCCCCTCTGGGGCCAACGTCCTGACTTTC. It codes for CASSPTGVPSGANVLTF. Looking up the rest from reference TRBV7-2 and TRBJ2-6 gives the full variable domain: GAGVSQSPSNKVTEKGKDVELRCDPISGHTALYWYRQSLGQGLEFLIYFQGNSAPDKSGLPSDRFSAERTGGSVSTLTIQRTQQEDSAVYLCASSPTGVPSGANVLTFGAGSRLTVL.

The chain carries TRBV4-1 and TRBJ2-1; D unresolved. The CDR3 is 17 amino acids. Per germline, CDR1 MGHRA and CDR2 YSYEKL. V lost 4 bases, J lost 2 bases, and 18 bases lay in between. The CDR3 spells CASSRSLSFLTYNEQFF. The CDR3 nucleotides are TGCGCCAGCAGCCGGTCGCTATCTTTTCTCACCTACAATGAGCAGTTCTTC.

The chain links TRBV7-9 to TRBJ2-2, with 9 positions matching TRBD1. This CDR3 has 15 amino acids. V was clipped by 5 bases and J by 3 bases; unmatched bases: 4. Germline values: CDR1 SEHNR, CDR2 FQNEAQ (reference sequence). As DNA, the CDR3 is TGTGCCAGCAGCCCCCGGACAGGGGACACCGGGGAGCTGTTTTTT. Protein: CASSPRTGDTGELFF.

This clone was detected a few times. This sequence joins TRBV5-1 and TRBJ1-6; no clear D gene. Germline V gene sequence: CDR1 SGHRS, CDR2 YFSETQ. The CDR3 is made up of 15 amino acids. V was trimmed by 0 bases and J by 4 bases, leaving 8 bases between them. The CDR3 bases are TGCGCCAGCAGCTTGGACACGTTGTATAATTCACCCCTCCACTTT. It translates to CASSLDTLYNSPLHF.

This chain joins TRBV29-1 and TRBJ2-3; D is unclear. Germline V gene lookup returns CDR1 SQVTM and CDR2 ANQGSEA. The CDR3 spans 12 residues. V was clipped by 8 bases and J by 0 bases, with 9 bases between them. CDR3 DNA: TGCAGCTCGGTCCCAAGCACAGATACGCAGTATTTT. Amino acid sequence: CSSVPSTDTQYF.

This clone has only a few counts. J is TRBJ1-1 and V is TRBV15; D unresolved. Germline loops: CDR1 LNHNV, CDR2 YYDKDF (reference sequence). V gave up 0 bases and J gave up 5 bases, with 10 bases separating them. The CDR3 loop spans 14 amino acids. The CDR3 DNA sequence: TGTGCCACCAGCAGAGAGTCGGAGTGGACTGAAGCTTTCTTT. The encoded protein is CATSRESEWTEAFF.

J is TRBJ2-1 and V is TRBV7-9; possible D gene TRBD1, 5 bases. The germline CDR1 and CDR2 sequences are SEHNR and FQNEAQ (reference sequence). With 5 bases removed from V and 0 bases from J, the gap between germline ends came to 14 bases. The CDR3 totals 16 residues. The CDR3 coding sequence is TGTGCCAGCAGCCCGCTGACAGCTAGCTCCTACAATGAGCAGTTCTTC. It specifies CASSPLTASSYNEQFF.

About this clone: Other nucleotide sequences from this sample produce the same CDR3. CDR3 bases: TGCGCCAGCAGTAGCGGGAGCACAGATACGCAGTATTTT. Its protein product is CASSSGSTDTQYF. The J gene is TRBJ2-3, the V gene TRBV5-1, with 7 bases fitting TRBD2. The V gene's germline CDR1 is SGHRS and CDR2 YFSETQ. The V and J ends lost 5 bases and 0 bases, in that order; junction bases with no gene match: 0. The CDR3 runs 13 residues.

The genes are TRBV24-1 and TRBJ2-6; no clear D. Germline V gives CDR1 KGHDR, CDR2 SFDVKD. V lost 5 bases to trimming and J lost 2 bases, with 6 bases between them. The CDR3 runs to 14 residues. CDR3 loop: CATSASTGANVLTF. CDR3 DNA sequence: TGTGCCACCAGTGCTTCTACTGGGGCCAACGTCCTGACTTTC.

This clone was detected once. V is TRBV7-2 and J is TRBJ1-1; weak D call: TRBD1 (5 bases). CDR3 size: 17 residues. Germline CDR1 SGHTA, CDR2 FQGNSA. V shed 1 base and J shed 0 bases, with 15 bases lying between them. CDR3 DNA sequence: TGTGCCAGCAGCTTAGGCTCGGCAGGGCTCATGAACACTGAAGCTTTCTTT. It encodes CASSLGSAGLMNTEAFF.

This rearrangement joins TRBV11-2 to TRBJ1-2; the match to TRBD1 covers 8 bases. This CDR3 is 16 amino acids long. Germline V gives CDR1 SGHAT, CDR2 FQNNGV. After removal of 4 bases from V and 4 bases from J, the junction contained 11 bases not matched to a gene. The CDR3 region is CASSSTGTGDFYGYTF. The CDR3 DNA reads TGTGCCAGCAGCTCAACCGGGACAGGTGACTTCTATGGCTACACCTTC.

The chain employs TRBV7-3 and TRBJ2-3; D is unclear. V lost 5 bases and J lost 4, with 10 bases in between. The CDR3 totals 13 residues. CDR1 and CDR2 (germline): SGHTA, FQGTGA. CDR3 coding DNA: TGTGCCAGCAGCAACCCCGGGTCAGATACGCAGTATTTT. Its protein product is CASSNPGSDTQYF.

This chain's CDR3 is CASSLNRDSEQYV. The CDR3 bases are TGTGCCAGCAGTTTGAACAGGGATTCCGAGCAGTACGTC. This rearrangement joins TRBV28 to TRBJ2-7; D might be TRBD1 (6 bases). CDR3 length: 13 residues. Trimming took 3 bases from V and 6 from J, leaving 12 bases between them. Germline CDR1 and CDR2: MDHEN and SYDVKM.

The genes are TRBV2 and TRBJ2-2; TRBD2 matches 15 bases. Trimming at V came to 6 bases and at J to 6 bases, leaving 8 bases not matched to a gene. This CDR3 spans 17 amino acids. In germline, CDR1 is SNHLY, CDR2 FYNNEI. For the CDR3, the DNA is TGTGCCAGCAGAGAACTAGGACTAGCGGGAGGGCCCGGGGAGCTGTTTTTT. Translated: CASRELGLAGGPGELFF.

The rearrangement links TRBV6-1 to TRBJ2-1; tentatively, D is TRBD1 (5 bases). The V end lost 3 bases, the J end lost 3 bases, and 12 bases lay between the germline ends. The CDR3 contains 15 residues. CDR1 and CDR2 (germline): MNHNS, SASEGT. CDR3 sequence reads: CASSDQGADYNEQFF. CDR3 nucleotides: TGTGCCAGCAGTGACCAGGGTGCGGACTACAATGAGCAGTTCTTC.

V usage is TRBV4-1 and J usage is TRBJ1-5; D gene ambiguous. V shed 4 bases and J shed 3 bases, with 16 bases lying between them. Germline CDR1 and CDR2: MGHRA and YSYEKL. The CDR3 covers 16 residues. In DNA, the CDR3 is TGCGCCAGCAGCCGCCAGGCAGGAATCCCCAATCAGCCCCAGCATTTT. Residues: CASSRQAGIPNQPQHF.

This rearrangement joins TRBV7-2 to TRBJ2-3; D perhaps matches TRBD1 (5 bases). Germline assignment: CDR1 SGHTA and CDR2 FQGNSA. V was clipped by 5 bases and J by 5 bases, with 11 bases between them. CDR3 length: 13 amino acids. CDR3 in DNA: TGTGCCAGCAGCGGGGCTAGGAGAGATACGCAGTATTTT. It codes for CASSGARRDTQYF.

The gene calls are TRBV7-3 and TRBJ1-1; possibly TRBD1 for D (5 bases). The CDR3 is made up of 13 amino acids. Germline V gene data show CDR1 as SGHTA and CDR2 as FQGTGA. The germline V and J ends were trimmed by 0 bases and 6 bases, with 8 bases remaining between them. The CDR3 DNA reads TGTGCCAGCAGCTTAACGGCGGGGGCTGAAGCTTTCTTT. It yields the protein CASSLTAGAEAFF.

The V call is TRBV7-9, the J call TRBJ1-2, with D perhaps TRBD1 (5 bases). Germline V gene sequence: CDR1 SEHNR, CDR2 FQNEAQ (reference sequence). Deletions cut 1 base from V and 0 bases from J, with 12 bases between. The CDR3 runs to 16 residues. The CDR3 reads CASSLDSGAPNYGYTF. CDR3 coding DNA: TGTGCCAGCAGCTTAGATAGCGGGGCACCTAACTATGGCTACACCTTC.

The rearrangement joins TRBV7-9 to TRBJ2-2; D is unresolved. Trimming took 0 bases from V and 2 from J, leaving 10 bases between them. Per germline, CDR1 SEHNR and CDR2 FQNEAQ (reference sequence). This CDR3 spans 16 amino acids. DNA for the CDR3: TGTGCCAGCAGCTTAGCTCTTTACGGTAACACCGGGGAGCTGTTTTTT. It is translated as CASSLALYGNTGELFF.

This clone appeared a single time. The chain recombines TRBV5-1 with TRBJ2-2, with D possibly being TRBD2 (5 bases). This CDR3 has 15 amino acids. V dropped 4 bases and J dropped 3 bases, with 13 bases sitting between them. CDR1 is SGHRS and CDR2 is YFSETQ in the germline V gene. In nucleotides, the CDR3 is TGCGCCAGCAGCGCTCGAGGGAGTCACACCGGGGAGCTGTTTTTT. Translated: CASSARGSHTGELFF. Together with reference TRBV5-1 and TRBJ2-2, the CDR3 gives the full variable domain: KAGVTQTPRYLIKTRGQQVTLSCSPISGHRSVSWYQQTPGQGLQFLFEYFSETQRNKGNFPGRFSGRQFSNSRSEMNVSTLELGDSALYLCASSARGSHTGELFFGEGSRLTVL.

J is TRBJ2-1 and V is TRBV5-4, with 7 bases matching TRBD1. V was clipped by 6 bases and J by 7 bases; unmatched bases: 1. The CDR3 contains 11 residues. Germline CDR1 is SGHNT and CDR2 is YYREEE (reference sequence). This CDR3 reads CASIQGNEQFF. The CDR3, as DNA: TGTGCCAGCATACAGGGGAATGAGCAGTTCTTC.

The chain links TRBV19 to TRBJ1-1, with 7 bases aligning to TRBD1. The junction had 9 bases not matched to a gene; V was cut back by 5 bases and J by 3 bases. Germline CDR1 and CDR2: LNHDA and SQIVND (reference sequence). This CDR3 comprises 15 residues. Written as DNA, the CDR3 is TGTGCCAGTAGTTCACCGCACAGGGGCTACACTGAAGCTTTCTTT. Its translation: CASSSPHRGYTEAFF.

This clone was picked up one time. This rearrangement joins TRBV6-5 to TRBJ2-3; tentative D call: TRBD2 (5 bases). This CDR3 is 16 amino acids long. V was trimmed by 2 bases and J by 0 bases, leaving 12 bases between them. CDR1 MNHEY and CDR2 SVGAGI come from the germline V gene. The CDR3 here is CASSYDEGFSTDTQYF. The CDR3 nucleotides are TGTGCCAGCAGTTACGATGAGGGATTTAGCACAGATACGCAGTATTTT.